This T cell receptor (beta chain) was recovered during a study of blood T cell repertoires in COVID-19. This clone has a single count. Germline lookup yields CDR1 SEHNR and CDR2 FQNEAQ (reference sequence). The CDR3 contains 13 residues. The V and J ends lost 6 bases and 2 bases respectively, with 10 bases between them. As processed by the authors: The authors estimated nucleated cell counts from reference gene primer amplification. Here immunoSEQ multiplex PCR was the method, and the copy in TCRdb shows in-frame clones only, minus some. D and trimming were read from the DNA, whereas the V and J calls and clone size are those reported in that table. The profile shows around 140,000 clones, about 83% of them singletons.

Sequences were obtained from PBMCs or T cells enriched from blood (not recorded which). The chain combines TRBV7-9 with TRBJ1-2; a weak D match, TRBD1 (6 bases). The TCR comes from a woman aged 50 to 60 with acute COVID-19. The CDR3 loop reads CASSLDSNYGYTF. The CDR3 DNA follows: TGTGCCAGCAGTTTGGACAGCAACTATGGCTACACCTTC.